Included here is one T cell receptor beta chain sequence, with context. Its antigen is undetermined. This sample is part of a study of vaccination effects on CD4 cells after COVID-19. Before sequencing, viral peptide pools were used by the ViraFEST assay to expand antigen-specific CD4+ T cells. Cells that had been cultured for 10 days were the source of isolated CD4+ T cells. Nucleocapsid antibodies were negative in the vaccine recipients, who had never had SARS-CoV-2 infection. IL-2 at 10 IU/ml and peptides at 10 ug/ml were added to cultured PBMC, approximately 1.9 million per well. Researchers swapped half the medium for IL-2 medium on both days 3 and 7. This CDR3 has 14 amino acids. Germline CDR1 is MNHEY and CDR2 is SVGAGI. After removal of 10 bases from V and 2 bases from J, the junction contained 9 bases not matched to a gene. The study's findings and limits: Clones from infection and from vaccination both contracted markedly late after vaccination. Only 1 of 255 vaccine-induced clones from healthy vaccinees cross-reacted with common cold coronaviruses.

Profiling relied on immunoSEQ multiplex PCR, and the TCRdb table lists in-frame clones only, not all of them. The sample contains tens of thousands of clones, 65% to 80% of which appear only once. The TCR comes from a human donor who received a COVID-19 vaccine. The sample here was CD4+ T cells from PBMCs cultured with HCoV-NL63 spike peptides, taken before COVID-19 vaccination. The chain has TRBV6-5 and TRBJ2-7, with 9 bases identical to TRBD1. The CDR3 loop reads CATKLGTGTYEQYV. The CDR3 nucleotides are TGTGCCACCAAGTTAGGGACAGGGACCTACGAGCAGTACGTC.